This TCR beta chain comes out of a study of shared clonotypes between healthy human individuals. Splitting of CD4+ cells produced CD45RA+ naive and CD45RA-negative memory subsets. This CDR3 has 13 amino acids. V lost 6 bases, J lost 2 bases, and 1 base stayed unmatched. Germline V gene lookup returns CDR1 SQVTM and CDR2 ANQGSEA. Produced via immunoSEQ multiplex PCR; TCRdb's table is partial and in-frame only. The data contain just over 2,000,000 clones, 85% to 95% of them singletons. Sequenced: naive CD4+ T cells sorted from blood. Subset indicated: CD45RA+ positively selected. The chain carries TRBV29-1 and TRBJ2-1, with TRBD1 matching over 10 bases. The TCR originated in a man between 18 and 29 years old in good health. The DNA for the CDR3 is TGCAGCGTGGGACAGGGGACCTACAATGAGCAGTTCTTC. Its protein is CSVGQGTYNEQFF.